This TCR beta chain was identified during a study of T cell changes during pregnancy in multiple sclerosis. Germline CDR1 and CDR2: SGDLS and YYNGEE. The germline V and J ends were trimmed by 4 bases and 5 bases, with 18 bases remaining between them. CDR3 length equals 15 residues. Sequenced by immunoSEQ multiplex PCR; TCRdb stores in-frame clones only, minus some. The sample yields some 80,000 clones, about 95% seen once. This chain links TRBV9 with TRBJ2-5; D is possibly TRBD1 (6 bases). The sample consisted of peripheral blood, taken in the third trimester of pregnancy. The receptor's source is a female donor with multiple sclerosis, enrolled in a pregnancy study. The CDR3 sequence: CASSQQMGAGETQYF. The DNA for the CDR3 is TGTGCCAGCAGCCAGCAAATGGGGGCAGGGGAGACCCAGTACTTC.